These T cell receptor beta chains were read from a single sample in a study of blood T cell repertoires in COVID-19. Sequencing was performed with immunoSEQ multiplex PCR; in TCRdb, only in-frame clones are kept and a portion is missing. The sample lists a few hundred thousand clones; about 82% were seen once. The sequenced sample consisted of peripheral blood. These receptors were obtained from a woman between 50 and 59 years old with acute or convalescent COVID-19. CDR3s include the opening cysteine and the closing phenylalanine or tryptophan. D genes are given only for firm matches. Clone size appears in some rows only: once, few, many, or a class for an expanded clone.

TRBJ2-1 TRBD2 TRBV5-1 . CASSRETSSINEQFF TGCGCCAGCAGCCGAGAGACTAGCTCCATCAATGAGCAGTTCTTC
TRBJ1-5 . TRBV27 . CASSLSVYQPQHF TGTGCCAGCAGTTTGTCGGTGTATCAGCCCCAGCATTTT
TRBJ2-7 TRBD1 TRBV6-5 . CASSSGQGIYEQYF TGTGCCAGCAGCTCGGGACAGGGAATTTACGAGCAGTACTTC
TRBJ2-1 . TRBV7-2 . CASSLVIATTYNEQFF TGTGCCAGCAGCTTAGTAATAGCGACGACCTATAATGAGCAGTTCTTC
TRBJ2-4 . TRBV29-1 . CSVLHTESKNIQYF TGCAGCGTTCTCCACACAGAATCCAAAAACATTCAGTACTTC
TRBJ1-2 TRBD1 TRBV29-1 . CSGARVSGTGYGYTF TGCAGCGGGGCCAGGGTTTCTGGGACAGGCTATGGCTACACCTTC
TRBJ2-1 . TRBV10-3 . CAISDSRSDEQFF TGTGCCATCAGTGATTCGCGCTCGGATGAGCAGTTCTTC
TRBJ2-1 . TRBV20-1 . CSASRRGFTYNEQFF TGCAGTGCTAGTAGAAGAGGATTTACATACAATGAGCAGTTCTTC
TRBJ2-3 . TRBV7-2 . CASRPMTAGSTDTQYF TGTGCCAGCAGACCCATGACGGCGGGAAGCACAGATACGCAGTATTTT
TRBJ2-7 TRBD2 TRBV19 . CASSTPGLAAYEQYF TGTGCCAGTAGCACCCCGGGACTAGCAGCCTACGAGCAGTACTTC
TRBJ1-2 . TRBV2 . CASRGLGRGDYGYTF TGTGCCAGCAGAGGACTGGGCAGGGGTGACTATGGCTACACCTTC
TRBJ2-7 TRBD1 TRBV19 . CASSIAKTGLYEQYF TGTGCCAGTAGTATAGCAAAGACAGGGCTCTACGAGCAGTACTTC
TRBJ2-5 TRBD2 TRBV5-1 . CASSLAGTSEETQYF TGCGCCAGCAGCTTGGCCGGGACTAGCGAAGAGACCCAGTACTTC
TRBJ1-2 TRBD1 TRBV19 . CASSIRAYGTGRLYGYTF TGTGCCAGTAGTATTAGGGCTTACGGGACAGGTCGGCTCTATGGCTACACCTTC
TRBJ1-6 . TRBV18 . CASSPDARSSYNSPLHF TGTGCCAGCTCACCAGACGCGAGGAGCTCCTATAATTCACCCCTCCACTTT
TRBJ2-5 TRBD1 TRBV2 once CASRQGAVETQYF TGTGCCAGCAGACAGGGGGCAGTGGAGACCCAGTACTTC
TRBJ2-3 . TRBV21-1 . CASSKVEGTSGLPSTDTQYF TGTGCCAGCAGCAAAGTGGAAGGGACTAGCGGGTTACCTAGCACAGATACGCAGTATTTT
TRBJ2-7 . TRBV19 . CASSRTIRDDEQYF TGTGCCAGTAGCCGCACCATCAGGGATGACGAGCAGTACTTC
TRBJ2-3 TRBD2 TRBV28 few CASSNSGSIGTQYF TGTGCCAGCAGCAACAGCGGGAGTATTGGTACGCAGTATTTT
TRBJ2-1 TRBD2 TRBV7-8 few CASSSRTSGRNEQFF TGTGCCAGCAGCTCCCGGACTAGCGGGAGAAATGAGCAGTTCTTC
TRBJ1-3 . TRBV11-2 . CASSFLWRDTIYF TGTGCCAGCAGCTTCCTTTGGAGGGACACCATATATTTT
TRBJ2-7 . TRBV2 . CASMVKGTYEQYF TGTGCCAGCATGGTTAAGGGGACCTACGAGCAGTACTTC
TRBJ2-4 . TRBV18 . CASSPRAGTIAKNIQYF TGTGCCAGCTCACCAAGGGCCGGGACAATAGCCAAAAACATTCAGTACTTC
TRBJ2-7 TRBD1 TRBV2 . CASSGAPGQGTHEQYF TGTGCCAGCAGCGGAGCCCCGGGACAGGGGACCCACGAGCAGTACTTC
TRBJ2-1 . TRBV6-2/TRBV6-3 . CASSSEGHVYNEQFF TGTGCCAGCAGTTCCGAGGGCCACGTCTACAATGAGCAGTTCTTC
TRBJ2-1 . TRBV11-2 . CASSGRGGDNEQFF TGTGCCAGCAGCGGAAGAGGGGGAGACAATGAGCAGTTCTTC
TRBJ2-3 TRBD1 TRBV5-6 . CASSIRGRTDTQYF TGTGCCAGCAGCATTAGGGGGCGCACAGATACGCAGTATTTT
TRBJ2-1 . TRBV10-3 . CAISELENEQFF TGTGCCATCAGTGAGTTAGAGAATGAGCAGTTCTTC
TRBJ2-3 . TRBV14 . CASSQVAWDTQYF TGTGCCAGCAGCCAAGTGGCTTGGGATACGCAGTATTTT
TRBJ2-7 TRBD1 TRBV4-3 . CASSQENRGVGEQYF TGCGCCAGCAGCCAAGAAAACAGGGGAGTGGGCGAGCAGTACTTC
TRBJ2-3 . TRBV4-1 . CASSQDLSPDTQYF TGCGCCAGCAGCCAAGATCTTTCCCCAGATACGCAGTATTTT
TRBJ2-5 . TRBV5-8 . CASSLGTKETQYF TGTGCCAGCAGCTTGGGGACAAAAGAGACCCAGTACTTC
TRBJ1-4 . TRBV4-1 . CASSQVFRGSGEKLFF TGCGCCAGCAGCCAAGTATTCAGGGGCAGTGGTGAAAAACTGTTTTTT
TRBJ2-7 TRBD1 TRBV28 . CASSLDPGQFYEQYF TGTGCCAGCAGTTTAGACCCGGGACAGTTTTACGAGCAGTACTTC
TRBJ2-7 TRBD2 TRBV28 . CASSLEWASGAEQYF TGTGCCAGCAGTTTAGAGTGGGCTAGCGGGGCCGAGCAGTACTTC
TRBJ2-1 TRBD2 TRBV18 . CASSPPGTSSYNEQFF TGTGCCAGCTCACCACCTGGGACTAGCTCCTACAATGAGCAGTTCTTC
TRBJ1-6 . TRBV5-1 . CASSSQGAGNSPLHF TGCGCCAGCAGCTCGCAGGGAGCGGGGAATTCACCCCTCCACTTT
TRBJ2-7 . TRBV5-6 . CASSLWGLSYEQYF TGTGCCAGCAGCTTGTGGGGACTCTCCTACGAGCAGTACTTC
TRBJ2-7 TRBD2 TRBV6-5 . CASSLAGTTYGQYF TGTGCCAGCAGTCTAGCGGGAACTACCTACGGGCAGTACTTC
TRBJ2-1 TRBD2 TRBV28 once CASSILSGRVNEQFF TGTGCCAGCAGTATCCTTAGCGGGAGGGTGAATGAGCAGTTCTTC
TRBJ2-2 TRBD1 TRBV7-3 . CASSLSQGGIGELFF TGTGCCAGCAGCTTATCACAGGGGGGAATCGGGGAGCTGTTTTTT
TRBJ1-2 . TRBV28 once CASSLFVREPTRSYGYTF TGTGCCAGCAGTTTATTCGTTCGAGAGCCAACCCGGTCCTATGGCTACACCTTC
TRBJ2-1 TRBD2 TRBV7-2 few CASSGLAGVANEQFF TGTGCCAGCAGCGGACTAGCGGGAGTTGCTAATGAGCAGTTCTTC
TRBJ1-3 . TRBV7-2 . CASSFSGSLSGNTIYF TGTGCCAGCAGCTTCTCAGGTTCCCTCTCTGGAAACACCATATATTTT
TRBJ2-7 TRBD2 TRBV10-3 . CAISTSGSSEQYF TGTGCCATCAGCACTAGCGGGAGTAGCGAGCAGTACTTC
TRBJ2-2 TRBD1 TRBV28 . CASSLGDRGAGELFF TGTGCCAGCAGTTTAGGAGACAGGGGGGCCGGGGAGCTGTTTTTT
TRBJ2-3 TRBD2 TRBV9 . CASSVVPFSGRAADTQYF TGTGCCAGCAGCGTAGTCCCGTTTAGCGGGAGGGCCGCAGATACGCAGTATTTT
TRBJ2-7 TRBD1 TRBV19 . CASSPRTGGRYEQYF TGTGCCAGTAGTCCGAGGACAGGGGGCCGATACGAGCAGTACTTC
TRBJ2-3 TRBD1 TRBV7-9 . CASSLSQGLTDTQYF TGTGCCAGCAGCTTGTCACAGGGGCTCACAGATACGCAGTATTTT
TRBJ2-1 TRBD2 TRBV7-3 . CASSLSSGAGVYNEQFF TGTGCCAGCAGCTTAAGTTCGGGAGCGGGAGTCTACAATGAGCAGTTCTTC
TRBJ1-5 TRBD1 TRBV28 . CASSPPQGAGQPQHF TGTGCCAGCAGTCCACCACAGGGGGCTGGACAGCCCCAGCATTTT
TRBJ1-5 . TRBV4-3 . CASSHNPGVDQPQHF TGCGCCAGCAGCCACAATCCAGGGGTGGATCAGCCCCAGCATTTT
TRBJ2-3 TRBD2 TRBV5-1 . CASSLGLAGGGTDTQYF TGCGCCAGCAGCTTGGGCCTAGCGGGAGGGGGCACAGATACGCAGTATTTT
TRBJ1-2 . TRBV7-2 few CASSFVGQNYGYTF TGTGCCAGCAGCTTTGTCGGACAGAACTATGGCTACACCTTC